Presented here are 4 T cell receptor beta chains from one specimen sequenced in a study of shared clonotypes between healthy human individuals. Using immunoSEQ multiplex PCR, the repertoire was profiled, and TCRdb retains in-frame clones only, with some absent. The table lists roughly 1,500,000 clones, about 98.5% of them singletons. Sequenced: naive CD4+ T cells sorted from blood. Subset: CD45RA+ positively selected. These receptors all stem from a man aged 25-40 years in good health.

The chain combines TRBV18 with TRBJ2-7, with 8 bases identical to TRBD1. The V segment lost 2 bases and the J segment 0 bases; nucleotides outside the gene matches: 6. Germline V gives CDR1 KGHSH, CDR2 LQKENI. The CDR3 is 16 residues long. CDR3 residues: CASSPKTGAFSYEQYF. The DNA of the CDR3 is TGTGCCAGCTCACCAAAGACAGGGGCATTCTCCTACGAGCAGTACTTC.

The chain uses TRBV2 and TRBJ1-5; D ambiguous. The CDR3 spans 16 residues. Looked up from germline, CDR1 is SNHLY and CDR2 is FYNNEI. V was trimmed by 6 bases and J by 0 bases, leaving 15 bases between them. CDR3 nucleotides: TGTGCCAGCAGATTGGACGGATTCAATAGCAATCAGCCCCAGCATTTT. As protein: CASRLDGFNSNQPQHF.

This chain joins TRBV28 and TRBJ2-5, with unresolved D. CDR3 size: 12 residues. Germline-derived CDR1 and CDR2 are MDHEN and SYDVKM. V lost 6 bases to trimming and J lost 5 bases, with 10 bases between them. CDR3 protein: CASRGPWETQYF. The CDR3 DNA reads as TGTGCCAGCAGAGGGCCTTGGGAGACCCAGTACTTC.

Comment on this clone: Other DNA variants within this sample encode the same CDR3. This chain uses TRBV28 with TRBJ1-5; D unresolved. The ends were cut back, 5 bases at V and 4 bases at J, with 3 bases in the middle. The CDR3 runs 11 residues. The germline CDR1 and CDR2 sequences are MDHEN and SYDVKM. CDR3 region: CASSLNQPQHF. The CDR3 bases are TGTGCCAGCAGTCTTAATCAGCCCCAGCATTTT.